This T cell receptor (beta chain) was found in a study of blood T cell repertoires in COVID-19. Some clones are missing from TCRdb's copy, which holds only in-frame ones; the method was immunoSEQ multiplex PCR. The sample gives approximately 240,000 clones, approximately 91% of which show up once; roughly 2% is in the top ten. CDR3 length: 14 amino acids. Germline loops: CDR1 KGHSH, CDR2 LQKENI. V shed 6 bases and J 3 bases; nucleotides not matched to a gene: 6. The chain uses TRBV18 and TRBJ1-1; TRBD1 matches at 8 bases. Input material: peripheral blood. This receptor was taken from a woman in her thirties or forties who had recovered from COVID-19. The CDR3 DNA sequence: TGTGCCAGCTCTCCCGGACAGGGCCACACTGAAGCTTTCTTT. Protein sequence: CASSPGQGHTEAFF.